The T cell receptor beta chain under discussion was sequenced for a study of blood T cell repertoires in COVID-19 (dated by TCRdb to 2019 to 2021). Regarding the research as a whole: Collaborator samples came from the United States, Italy and Spain and covered acute and convalescent phases of COVID-19. The prospective study material was composed of cDNA or gDNA derived from T cells, B-cell-depleted T cells, or PBMCs. The dataset comprised deeply sampled blood TCRbeta repertoires from subjects exposed to, actively infected with, or recovered from COVID-19. The repertoires were released in a freely available public database intended as a resource for research on the immune response to SARS-CoV-2. Samples came from the ongoing ImmuneRACE study (first 160 participants) plus 1,254 subjects from 6 global collaborators. The sample metadata nearly always contained a de-identified subject ID, COVID-19 status, age in years and sex. Where available, HLA class I and class II types were taken from metadata supplied by the sample provider and were not determined by assay-based typing. Summary of the overall study and its limitations: How much clinical and demographic metadata was included differed by source and by participant, and the metadata was provided uncurated.

The immunoSEQ Assay, a bias-controlled multiplex PCR, was used to amplify TCRbeta CDR3 regions from genomic DNA. Per the authors' processing: Nucleated cell counts per sample were estimated from amplification of reference gene primers within the assay. To quantify the absolute abundance of each unique TCRbeta CDR3 rearrangement, sequence reads were collapsed and filtered. For each sample, productive Simpson clonality was calculated as the square root of Simpson's diversity index across productive rearrangements. Imported from immuneACCESS, the table was reduced by TCRdb to in-frame sequences with V and J called. These copies leave out some clones; in studies compared against another copy, an unresolved V gene accounts for under half, and the cause of the remainder is not known. Clone size and the V and J calls come from that table; the DNA yielded D and trimming. The sample table records roughly 90,000 clones; around 87% of these occur just once. The top ten clonotypes cover roughly 1.1% of the sample.

Details on this clone: Its antigen specificity is not known. No clone much larger than this one lies a single base away; base qualities are absent.

CDR3 length: 14 amino acids, cysteine to phenylalanine. Only the CDR3 portion is preserved as DNA: 42 bases, with reading frame beginning at the first base. V loses 5 bases, J loses 2 bases, and the germline ends lie 12 bases apart. The germline V gene (reference sequence) sets CDR1 to MNHEY and CDR2 to SMNVEV. The collaborating institutions used their own protocols to collect whole blood in K2EDTA tubes. Collaborator samples were shipped for TCRbeta analysis as frozen whole blood, isolated PBMCs, or DNA extracted from either sample type. Here the chain combines TRBV27 and TRBJ1-1; no D gene can be assigned with confidence. The sequenced material came from peripheral blood. This receptor was obtained from a human donor in a cohort sampled during active COVID-19. Here is the DNA: TGTGCCAGCAGTCCCTTGGGCCTAAACACTGAAGCTTTCTTT. Its protein product is CASSPLGLNTEAFF.